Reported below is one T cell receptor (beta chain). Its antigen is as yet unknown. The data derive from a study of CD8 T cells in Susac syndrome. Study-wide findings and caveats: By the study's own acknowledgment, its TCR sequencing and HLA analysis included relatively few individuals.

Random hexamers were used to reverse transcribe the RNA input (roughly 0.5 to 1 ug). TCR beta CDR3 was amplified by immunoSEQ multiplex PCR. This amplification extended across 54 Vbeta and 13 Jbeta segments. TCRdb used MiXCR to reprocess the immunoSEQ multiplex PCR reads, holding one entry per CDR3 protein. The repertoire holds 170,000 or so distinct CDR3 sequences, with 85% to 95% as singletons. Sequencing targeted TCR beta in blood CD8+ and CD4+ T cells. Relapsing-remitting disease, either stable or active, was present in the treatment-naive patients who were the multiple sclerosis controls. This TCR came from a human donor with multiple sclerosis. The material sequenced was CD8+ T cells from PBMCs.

The CDR3 nucleotides are TGCAGCGTTGAAGTAGGTCCGGGCACTGAAGCTTTCTTT. Translation: CSVEVGPGTEAFF. The chain has TRBV29-1 and TRBJ1-1; D is unclear. Germline assignment: CDR1 SQVTM and CDR2 ANQGSEA. The germline V and J ends were trimmed by 1 base and 4 bases, with 10 bases remaining between them. The CDR3 is made up of 13 amino acids.